This TCR beta chain was identified in a study of T cell responses to AZD1222 COVID-19 vaccine. Study observations and caveats: Only six or seven AZD1222 recipients tested seropositive at baseline. Researchers took repertoire samples only after the peak T cell response had come. There were mostly white British donors and more females than males, and clonal diversity was possibly underestimated.

Generated by immunoSEQ multiplex PCR, the TCRdb table keeps only in-frame clones and is missing some. Here the sample spans around 140,000 clones, around 90% being singletons. Points on this clone: What it recognizes is unknown.

CDR3 length equals 14 residues. With 2 bases clipped from V and 2 bases from J, the junction kept 1 base outside the gene matches. Germline CDR1 and CDR2: LNHDA and SQIVND (reference sequence). The sequence was obtained from an adult in good health. This sample comprised peripheral blood, obtained on day 0 of AZD1222 vaccination. V gene TRBV19 combines with J gene TRBJ2-7; the match to TRBD2 covers 9 bases. CDR3 in amino acids: CASSILAGTYEQYF. The CDR3, as DNA: TGTGCCAGTAGTATACTAGCGGGGACCTACGAGCAGTACTTC.